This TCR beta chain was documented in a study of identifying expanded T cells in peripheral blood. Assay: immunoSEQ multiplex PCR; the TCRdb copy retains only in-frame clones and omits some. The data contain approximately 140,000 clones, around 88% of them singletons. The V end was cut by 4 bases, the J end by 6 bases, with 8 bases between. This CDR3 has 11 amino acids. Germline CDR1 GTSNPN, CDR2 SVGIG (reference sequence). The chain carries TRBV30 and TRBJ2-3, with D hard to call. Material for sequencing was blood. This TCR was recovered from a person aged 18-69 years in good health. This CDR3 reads CAWMGSDTQYF. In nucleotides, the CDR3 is TGTGCCTGGATGGGCTCGGATACGCAGTATTTT.